This T cell receptor (beta chain) was recovered during a study of human T cells and chemical hapten exposure. This clonotype was seen many times. The antigen remains undetermined. Time point indicated: patch test 2, 6 weeks after DPC sensitization. Specified treatment: therapeutic diphenylcyclopropenone sensitization with weekly scalp DPC. Staff drew blood before applying each patch test. TCRdb called the RACE reads again in MiXCR, with one record for every CDR3 protein. This table holds roughly 40,000 distinct CDR3 sequences, around 10% found once. Study outcomes and limitations: There were significantly more large CDR3 similarity clusters among expanded TCRs than among controls.

Germline loops: CDR1 LGHNA, CDR2 YSLEER. V was shortened by 0 bases and J by 1 base, with 8 bases between the two germline ends. The CDR3 is 15 amino acids. The TCR originated in a woman aged 40 to 50 with alopecia areata. Some clones in this sample may be carry-over from other donors' samples. The V and J genes are TRBV4-3 and TRBJ2-3; TRBD1 is a possible D gene (5 bases). The sample consisted of whole blood, taken in connection with sensitization to the hapten diphenylcyclopropenone (DPC). CDR3 sequence reads: CASSQEGPGTDTQYF. CDR3 in DNA: TGCGCCAGCAGCCAAGAGGGGCCGGGCACAGATACGCAGTATTTT.